This T cell receptor beta chain was documented in a study of metastatic and nonmetastatic thyroid tumors (TCRdb year 2020). With regard to the full study: The researchers compared repertoires between peripheral blood samples and tumor or nodule tissue samples from patients with malignant or benign thyroid disease.

This clone was found a few times. Its antigen is still unknown. This may stem from a read error, because a much larger clone lies one nucleotide away. None of the patients had been given any treatment before thyroid surgery. Using T-cell receptor beta sequencing, the researchers looked back retrospectively at clinical samples from patients, gathered between about 2012 and 2019. CDR1 SQVTM and CDR2 ANQGSEA were looked up in the germline V gene. From its cysteine to its phenylalanine, the CDR3 spans 14 amino acids. The sequence is cut down to CDR3 DNA, 42 bases in frame from base 1. Library preparation was by PCR. TCRdb names Illumina HiSeq 4000 as the instrument used. The TCR beta-chain CDR3 region of each patient was profiled by high-throughput sequencing. As for the original processing: The researchers built a classifier to tell apart papillary thyroid cancer patients with distant metastasis, based on CDR3 differences among clinicopathological groups. Repertoire diversity was assessed with the Shannon index, and tumor-blood repertoire similarity with the Morisita-Horn index. The public reads were reanalyzed by TCRdb: fastp trimming at Q25, MiXCR alignment, in-frame beta chains only. The V and J calls, along with clone size, are taken from TCRdb and not from the paper's own processing. The sample profile shows fewer than 20,000 clones; less than 25% of them were found once. The ten largest account for just under 7.5% of the sample.

What the research found in general, with its limitations: TCR beta diversity was reported as significantly higher in malignant tumors than in benign nodules, in both blood and tumor samples.

The sequenced sample consisted of adjacent normal tissue. The origin of this receptor is a female donor with papillary thyroid cancer or a benign thyroid nodule (not recorded which). Some clones in this sample may be carry-over from other donors' samples. The chain is assembled from TRBV29-1 and TRBJ2-4; the D gene could be TRBD1 or TRBD2, each one agreeing over 6 bases. The sequenced DNA is TGCGGCGTTGCTAGCGACAGGTGGGGAAACATTCAGTACTTC. Protein translation: CGVASDRWGNIQYF.